This T cell receptor (beta chain) was captured in a study of radiation and T cells in renal cell carcinoma. Study-wide context: Nephrectomy followed 15 Gy stereotactic body radiation by 4 weeks.

TCRdb keeps only in-frame clones here, not all; method: immunoSEQ multiplex PCR. The data show roughly 130,000 clones, approximately 75% seen once. Specified time point: blood 2 weeks post-SBRT. Specified treatment: 15 Gy SBRT to primary tumor, nephrectomy 4 weeks later. Whole-study findings and limits: Top tumor clonotypes rose in blood 2 weeks post-radiation, then contracted. No pretreatment tumor biopsies were available for baseline clonotypes.

Of note for this clone: Antigen unknown.

This clonotype was sampled from a woman aged 60-75 years with renal cell carcinoma. This sample comprised blood, obtained from a patient whose treatment included radiotherapy and nephrectomy.

CDR3 residues: CASSLKGSAGELFF. For the CDR3, the DNA is TGTGCCAGCAGCTTAAAGGGGAGTGCCGGGGAGCTGTTTTTT. The J gene is TRBJ2-2, the V gene TRBV7-2, with D tentatively TRBD1 or TRBD2 (5 bases each). The CDR3 has 14 amino acids. The ends were cut back, 2 bases at V and 6 bases at J, with 10 bases in the middle. In germline, CDR1 is SGHTA, CDR2 FQGNSA.